This entry is about one T cell receptor beta chain. The antigen is unknown. The germline gives CDR1 SGHNT, CDR2 YYREEE (reference sequence). There are 16 residues in the CDR3. Trimming stripped 5 bases from V and 0 bases from J, with 15 bases between. The data belong to a study of cytomegalovirus exposure and HLA in healthy donors. Findings and limits, study-wide: Reportedly, diagnosis of cytomegalovirus status by the classifier showed high specificity and sensitivity. Highly shared variants forming one cluster were likely a sequencing artifact.

Sampled while nominally healthy, donors likely had unrecorded immune exposures. Both 60 Vbeta primers and 13 Jbeta primers went into the PCR. Generated by immunoSEQ multiplex PCR, the TCRdb table keeps only in-frame clones and is missing some. The table shows under 150,000 clones, with roughly 69% occurring only once. The specimen was PBMCs. The chain couples TRBV5-4 to TRBJ2-4, with a weak D call TRBD2 (6 bases). This receptor was identified in a woman between 35 and 50 years old in good health and CMV-seropositive. CDR3 in amino acids: CASSPWTGLAKNIQYF. The CDR3 bases are TGTGCCAGCAGTCCGTGGACGGGACTAGCCAAAAACATTCAGTACTTC.